This TCR beta chain was identified in a study of blood T cell repertoires in COVID-19. This CDR3 contains 12 residues. The germline V and J ends were trimmed by 8 bases and 9 bases, with 14 bases remaining between them. Germline assignment: CDR1 MDHEN and CDR2 SYDVKM. How the authors handled the data: Using reference gene primer amplification, nucleated cell counts were estimated. Libraries were prepared by immunoSEQ multiplex PCR; TCRdb keeps only in-frame clonotypes and omits some of them. V and J calls and clone size are as listed in that table; D and trimming were resolved from the DNA. The sample records around 200,000 clones, around 85% being singletons.

This sequence was found in a man aged 45-60 years who had recovered from COVID-19. The V gene is TRBV28, the J gene TRBJ2-1, with D uncertain. The source material was peripheral blood. The CDR3 loop is CASSEEYSEQFF. The CDR3 DNA follows: TGTGCCAGCTCCGAGGAATATAGTGAGCAGTTCTTC.